Following are 2 T cell receptor beta chains from one sample sequenced in a study of cytomegalovirus exposure and HLA in healthy donors. The study ran its PCR with 60 Vbeta and 13 Jbeta primers. This table comes from immunoSEQ multiplex PCR, and its TCRdb copy is limited to in-frame clones, with some not included. The table records about 110,000 clones, about 76% of them present only once. The sample consisted of PBMCs. The receptor set was obtained from a man aged 40-49 years in good health and CMV-seronegative.

Points on this clone: The sample carries other DNA sequences with the same CDR3. V gene TRBV28 combines with J gene TRBJ1-6; a possible D gene is TRBD1 (5 bases). Germline V gene data show CDR1 as MDHEN and CDR2 as SYDVKM. The CDR3 runs to 14 residues. The V and J ends lost 5 bases and 6 bases respectively, with 11 bases between them. The CDR3 DNA follows: TGTGCCAGCAGTCCTGGGGGGGTTAATTCACCCCTCCACTTT. Translation: CASSPGGVNSPLHF.

V gene TRBV4-2 combines with J gene TRBJ2-1; the match to TRBD2 covers 9 bases. This CDR3 is 16 amino acids long. The J segment lost 5 bases and the V segment lost 0 bases, leaving 5 bases of the junction unmatched. Per germline, CDR1 LGHNA and CDR2 YNFKEQ. CDR3 sequence reads: CASSQDSASGNNEQFF. The CDR3 region has the DNA TGTGCCAGCAGCCAAGATAGCGCTAGCGGGAACAATGAGCAGTTCTTC.